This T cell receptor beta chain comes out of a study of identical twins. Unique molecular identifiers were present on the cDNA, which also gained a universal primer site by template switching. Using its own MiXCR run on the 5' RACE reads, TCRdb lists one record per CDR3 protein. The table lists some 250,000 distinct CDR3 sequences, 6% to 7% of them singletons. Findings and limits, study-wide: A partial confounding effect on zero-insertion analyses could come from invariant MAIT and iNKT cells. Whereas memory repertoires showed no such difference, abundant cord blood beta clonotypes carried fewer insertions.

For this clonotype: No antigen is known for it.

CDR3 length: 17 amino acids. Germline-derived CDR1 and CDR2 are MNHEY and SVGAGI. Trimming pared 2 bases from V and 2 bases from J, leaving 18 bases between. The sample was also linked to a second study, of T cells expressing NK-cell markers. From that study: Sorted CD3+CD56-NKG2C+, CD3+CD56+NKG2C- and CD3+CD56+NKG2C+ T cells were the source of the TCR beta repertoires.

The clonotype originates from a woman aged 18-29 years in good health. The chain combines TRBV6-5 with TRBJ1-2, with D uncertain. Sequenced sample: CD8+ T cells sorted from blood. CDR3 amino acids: CASSYPRTVRINYGYTF. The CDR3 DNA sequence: TGTGCCAGCAGTTACCCTCGGACGGTCCGAATAAACTATGGCTACACCTTC.